A selection of T cell receptor beta chains follows, all from one sample in a study of blood T cells in healthy people across ages. Each CDR3 protein gets one entry after TCRdb re-called the 5' RACE reads with MiXCR. This sample has approximately 850,000 distinct CDR3 sequences, with roughly 50% found just once. Sequences were obtained from blood. Receptor source: a man aged 25 to 45 in good health. CDR3s include the opening cysteine and the closing phenylalanine or tryptophan. Fields, in order: V gene, D gene, J gene, clone size, CDR3 DNA, CDR3 protein. A D gene is named only where the DNA matches it firmly. Size is omitted from some rows. Given values are once, few, many or a class for expanded clones.

v_call: TRBV6-5
d_call: -
j_call: TRBJ2-3
clone_size: few
cdr3_nt: TGTGCCAGCAGTTACCGGCATTTAACCCCAGATACGCAGTATTTT
cdr3_aa: CASSYRHLTPDTQYF

v_call: TRBV20-1
d_call: -
j_call: TRBJ2-3
clone_size: few
cdr3_nt: TGCAGTGCTGACTTAGCATTATCTAGCACAGATACGCAGTATTTT
cdr3_aa: CSADLALSSTDTQYF

v_call: TRBV7-9
d_call: TRBD1
j_call: TRBJ2-1
clone_size: -
cdr3_nt: TGTGCCAGCAGCCTGACAGGGTTGAATGAGCAGTTCTTC
cdr3_aa: CASSLTGLNEQFF

v_call: TRBV2
d_call: -
j_call: TRBJ1-2
clone_size: -
cdr3_nt: TGTGCCAGCAGTGAAAGCGGGCGGCTGACAAACTATGGCTACACCTTC
cdr3_aa: CASSESGRLTNYGYTF

v_call: TRBV20-1
d_call: -
j_call: TRBJ2-1
clone_size: -
cdr3_nt: TGCAGTGCTAGAGATCTTAAGGGGCAGCCGACCTACAATGAGCAGTTCTTC
cdr3_aa: CSARDLKGQPTYNEQFF

v_call: TRBV12-3/TRBV12-4
d_call: -
j_call: TRBJ2-5
clone_size: -
cdr3_nt: TGTGCCAGCAGTTTAACCCGGTCGGTCCCCTCCCAAGAGACCCAGTACTTC
cdr3_aa: CASSLTRSVPSQETQYF

v_call: TRBV4-2
d_call: -
j_call: TRBJ2-7
clone_size: many
cdr3_nt: TGTGCCAGCAGCCAAGATGGAGCGGGTAACCCTTCCTACGAGCAGTACTTC
cdr3_aa: CASSQDGAGNPSYEQYF

v_call: TRBV12-3/TRBV12-4
d_call: TRBD1
j_call: TRBJ1-2
clone_size: few
cdr3_nt: TGTGCCAGCAGTTTTACAGGGGGCGAATCTGGCTACACCTTC
cdr3_aa: CASSFTGGESGYTF

v_call: TRBV3-1
d_call: -
j_call: TRBJ2-3
clone_size: -
cdr3_nt: TGTGCCAGCAGCCAAGATTTTTCAGATACGCAGTATTTT
cdr3_aa: CASSQDFSDTQYF

v_call: TRBV29-1
d_call: -
j_call: TRBJ1-2
clone_size: -
cdr3_nt: TGCAGCGTGCCTCGGGGTTATGACTATGGCTACACCTTC
cdr3_aa: CSVPRGYDYGYTF